This paragraph covers one T cell receptor beta chain sequence. V lost 0 bases and J 0 bases, leaving 5 bases between the germline ends. CDR3 length equals 14 residues. Germline loops: CDR1 MNHEY, CDR2 SVGAGI. This sample stems from a study of human T cells and chemical hapten exposure. At the level of the study: Slight volume differences across pooled libraries mainly accounted for varying per-sample TCR yields.

Time point reported: patch test 1, 2 weeks after DPC sensitization. The treatment here: therapeutic diphenylcyclopropenone sensitization with weekly scalp DPC. Via MiXCR, TCRdb re-called the RACE reads, giving one row per CDR3 protein. The sample contains about 71,000 distinct CDR3 sequences, 9.8% of which appear only once. This clonotype was sampled from a woman aged 40 to 50 with alopecia areata. Some clones in this sample may be carry-over from other donors' samples. The sample here was whole blood, taken in connection with sensitization to the hapten diphenylcyclopropenone (DPC). The chain is built from TRBV6-5 and TRBJ1-2; D is unresolved. CDR3 nucleotides: TGTGCCAGCAGTTACTCTGGACCTAACTATGGCTACACCTTC. Protein: CASSYSGPNYGYTF.